Following are 9 T cell receptor beta chains from one sample sequenced in a study of CD8 T cells in ankylosing spondylitis. TCRdb re-called the 5' RACE reads with MiXCR, one entry per CDR3 protein. Of about 130,000 distinct CDR3 sequences detected, roughly an eighth appear once; the ten largest clones hold around 3%. The sequenced sample was blood, either unsorted or a sorted T cell fraction (not recorded which). The origin of the receptors is a female donor with ankylosing spondylitis or in good health (not recorded which).

The CDR3 DNA is TGTGCCAGCAGCGTAGGCGCTAGCTCCTACAATGAGCAGTTCTTC. It yields the protein CASSVGASSYNEQFF. This chain uses TRBV9 with TRBJ2-1; no definite D call. Germline CDR1 is SGDLS and CDR2 is YYNGEE. Between the trimmed V and J ends, which lost 0 bases and 0 bases, there was a span of 7 bases. This CDR3 is built from 15 residues.

The V gene is TRBV14, the J gene TRBJ2-5; D might be TRBD2 (5 bases). CDR1 SGHDN and CDR2 FVKESK come from the germline V gene. There are 14 residues in the CDR3. Trimming took 4 bases from V and 4 from J, leaving 13 bases between them. This chain's CDR3 is CASSPIGSGETQYF. Here the CDR3 DNA reads TGTGCCAGCAGCCCTATTGGCAGCGGAGAGACCCAGTACTTC.

This clonotype showed up many times. J is TRBJ2-1 and V is TRBV20-1, with 7 bases matching TRBD1. With 2 bases clipped from V and 5 bases from J, the junction kept 6 bases outside the gene matches. The CDR3 has 14 amino acids. In germline, CDR1 is DFQATT, CDR2 SNEGSKA (reference sequence). The DNA for the CDR3 is TGCAGTGCTAGATTAGGACAGGTAAACAATGAGCAGTTCTTC. It specifies CSARLGQVNNEQFF.

This clonotype was observed a few times. The gene calls are TRBV10-3 and TRBJ2-5; unclear D gene. This CDR3 is 15 amino acids long. CDR1 and CDR2 from the germline V gene are ENHRY and SYGVKD. The ends were cut back, 2 bases at V and 9 bases at J, with 19 bases in the middle. The CDR3 bases are TGTGCCATCAGTGAGCCCATGACGACGGGTACGGCCCAGTACTTC. It yields the protein CAISEPMTTGTAQYF.

A few counts support this clonotype. This rearrangement joins TRBV7-2 to TRBJ1-3; D is undetermined. The CDR3 has 14 residues. From germline, CDR1 is SGHTA and CDR2 FQGNSA. V lost 4 bases to trimming and J lost 0 bases, with 7 bases between them. The CDR3 nucleotides are TGTGCCAGCAGCTCGACCCGCTCTGGAAACACCATATATTTT. It encodes CASSSTRSGNTIYF.

About this clonotype itself: This may be a read error, as it is one base from a much larger clone. The chain employs TRBV9 and TRBJ2-1, with 9 bases identical to TRBD1. This CDR3 has 15 amino acids. Germline V CDR1 and CDR2: SGDLS, YYNGEE. The CDR3 region has the DNA TGTACCAGCAGCGTTCGGGACAGGGAGGTAAATGAGCAGTTCTTC. This gives the protein CTSSVRDREVNEQFF.

The sample holds a few counts of this clonotype. The chain employs TRBV4-2 and TRBJ2-5; 8 nucleotides match TRBD2. Looked up from germline, CDR1 is LGHNA and CDR2 is YNFKEQ. The CDR3 consists of 14 residues. V trimming: 5 bases; J trimming: 3 bases; junction bases outside the gene matches: 5. CDR3 nucleotide sequence: TGTGCCAGCAGCTACGGACTAGCAAAAGAGACCCAGTACTTC. This gives the protein CASSYGLAKETQYF.

In its sample, this clonotype was seen many times. The chain employs TRBV12-3 or TRBV12-4 and TRBJ1-5; a possible D gene is TRBD1 (5 bases). The CDR3 is made up of 14 amino acids. The V gene lost 6 bases and the J gene lost 1 base, with 10 bases spanning the gap. The CDR3: CASSFAGSNQPQHF. In DNA, the CDR3 is TGTGCCAGCAGCTTCGCAGGGAGCAATCAGCCCCAGCATTTT.

The sample holds many counts of this clonotype. The rearrangement joins TRBV11-1 to TRBJ2-6; 7 bases are a match to TRBD1. The V segment lost 5 bases and the J segment 1 base; nucleotides outside the gene matches: 8. Germline loops: CDR1 SGHAT, CDR2 FQDESV (reference sequence). The CDR3 has 17 amino acids. The CDR3 bases are TGTGCCAGCAGCCCGAGGACAGGATCTTCTGGGGCCAACGTCCTGACTTTC. It specifies CASSPRTGSSGANVLTF.